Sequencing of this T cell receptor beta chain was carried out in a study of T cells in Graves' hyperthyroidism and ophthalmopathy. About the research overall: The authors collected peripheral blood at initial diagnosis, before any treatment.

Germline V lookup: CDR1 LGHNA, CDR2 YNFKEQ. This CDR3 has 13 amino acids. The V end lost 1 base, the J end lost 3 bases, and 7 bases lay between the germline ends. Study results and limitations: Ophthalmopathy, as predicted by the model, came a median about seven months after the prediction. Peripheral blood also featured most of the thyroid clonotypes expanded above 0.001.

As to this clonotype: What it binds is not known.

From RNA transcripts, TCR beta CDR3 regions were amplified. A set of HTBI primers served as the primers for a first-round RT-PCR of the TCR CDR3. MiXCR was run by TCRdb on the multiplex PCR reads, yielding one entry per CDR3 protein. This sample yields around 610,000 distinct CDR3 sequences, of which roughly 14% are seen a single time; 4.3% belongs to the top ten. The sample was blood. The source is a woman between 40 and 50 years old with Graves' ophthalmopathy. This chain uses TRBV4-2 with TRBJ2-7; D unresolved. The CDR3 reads CASSQAENYEQYF. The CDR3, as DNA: TGTGCCAGCAGCCAAGCTGAGAACTACGAGCAGTACTTC.